This T cell receptor beta chain was observed in a study of CD8 T cells in ankylosing spondylitis. Findings and caveats of the study: For ankylosing spondylitis blood, a TCR beta motif of several highly homologous variants appeared characteristic.

Deletions cut 5 bases from V and 4 bases from J, with 3 bases between. Germline V CDR1 and CDR2: MNHEY, SMNVEV (reference sequence). CDR3 length: 11 amino acids. In TCRdb, the 5' RACE reads were re-called with MiXCR into one record per CDR3 protein. Here the sample spans around 440,000 distinct CDR3 sequences, about a sixth being singletons. This clonotype was seen repeatedly, ten times or more. Its antigen is not identified. What was sequenced was blood, either unsorted or a sorted T cell fraction (not recorded which). This chain connects TRBV27 to TRBJ2-1; D is uncertain. This receptor was obtained from a male donor with ankylosing spondylitis. Here the CDR3 DNA reads TGTGCCAGCAGTGTATACAATGAGCAGTTCTTC. This encodes CASSVYNEQFF.